The TCR beta chain described here comes from a study of blood T cell repertoires in COVID-19. Looking at the study overall: Acute and convalescent COVID-19 samples came from the United States, Italy and Spain. The cDNA or gDNA used as material had been derived from T cells, B-cell-depleted T cells, or PBMCs.

Concerning this clone: Other DNA sequences in this sample translate to the same CDR3.

All recovered Cohort 3 donors got two negative PCRs, got clearance, or saw symptom resolution. This CDR3 has 14 amino acids. The V and J ends lost 6 bases and 5 bases respectively, with 13 bases between them. Germline values: CDR1 MDHEN, CDR2 SYDVKM. Some clones are missing from TCRdb's copy, which holds only in-frame ones; the method was immunoSEQ multiplex PCR. This sample yields around 280,000 clones, of which 87% are seen a single time; approximately 5.7% belongs to the top ten. The receptor's source is a woman aged 40 to 50 who had recovered from COVID-19. The chain couples TRBV28 to TRBJ1-4; possible D gene TRBD1, 6 bases. The sample consisted of PBMCs or T cells enriched from blood (not recorded which). CDR3 bases: TGTGCCAGCAGGGGAACAGGGTTGAATGAAAAACTGTTTTTT. As protein: CASRGTGLNEKLFF.